This TCR beta chain was obtained from a study of a mutant IDH1 vaccine in newly diagnosed glioma. Study background: The treated population exhibited a male proportion of about 60%, a female proportion of about 38%, and a mean age of roughly 41 years. The V12 visit happened in week 35, and the V13 visit happened in week 47.

Trimming left V 3 bases short and J 7 bases short, with 22 bases between. The germline V gene has CDR1 SNHLY and CDR2 FYNNEI. The CDR3 has 17 residues. Sequencing used immunoSEQ multiplex PCR; TCRdb keeps in-frame clones, though not all of them. The table lists around 60,000 clones, around four fifths of them singletons, with 3.8% in the top ten. A remark on this clone: Antigen: not known.

This sample's time point: week 47, end of study. Each vaccine dose was 300 ug of mutant IDH1 20-mer peptide, with topical imiquimod. Eight vaccine injections were given to patients in weeks 1, 3, 5, 7, 11, 15, 19 and 23. Donors had new WHO grade 3 or 4 IDH1-mutant, ATRX-lost astrocytomas. The sample consisted of PBMCs, taken from a glioma patient whose treatment included an IDH1 peptide vaccine. The chain employs TRBV2 and TRBJ2-1, with D perhaps given as TRBD1 or TRBD2 (5 bases each). The sequence was collected from a man in his thirties or forties with glioma. CDR3 DNA sequence: TGTGCCAGCAGTGACGAGGGGAAGAGGGTTTATGGAAATGAGCAGTTCTTC. This codes for CASSDEGKRVYGNEQFF.